The rows below give T cell receptor beta chains drawn from one sample of a study of CD4 T cells in relation to SARS-CoV-2 and coronaviruses. Measured with immunoSEQ multiplex PCR; TCRdb has only the in-frame clones, and not every one. The table lists about 22,000 clones, 66% of them singletons. The antigens of these receptors remain unknown. The sample taken for sequencing was CD4+ T cells from PBMCs, cultured in vitro. The receptors derive from a human donor in good health. Both conserved end residues are part of each CDR3. Fields, in order: D gene, J gene, V gene, clone size, CDR3 protein, CDR3 DNA. A D gene is named only where the DNA matches it firmly. Size is omitted from some rows. Given values are once, few, many or a class for expanded clones.

TRBD2	TRBJ2-3	TRBV7-2	NA	CASSRGGASSTDTQYF	TGTGCCAGCAGCCGCGGGGGGGCCAGTAGCACAGATACGCAGTATTTT
NA	TRBJ1-5	TRBV12-5	NA	CASGLVLPRGAGRNQPQHF	TGTGCTAGTGGTTTGGTACTCCCACGTGGGGCGGGTAGGAATCAGCCCCAGCATTTT
NA	TRBJ1-2	TRBV7-2	NA	CASSLEPIYGYTF	TGTGCCAGCAGCTTAGAACCGATCTATGGCTACACCTTC
NA	TRBJ2-3	TRBV7-3	NA	CASSKGRPRGHTDTQYF	TGTGCCAGCAGCAAAGGGCGCCCCAGGGGTCACACAGATACGCAGTATTTT
NA	TRBJ1-1	TRBV11-2	few	CASSLREDEAFF	TGTGCCAGCAGCTTACGGGAAGATGAAGCTTTCTTT
TRBD2	TRBJ2-7	TRBV11-1	NA	CASSSQSGLAGEQYF	TGTGCCAGCAGCTCACAATCGGGACTAGCTGGAGAGCAGTACTTC
TRBD2	TRBJ2-1	TRBV6-5	NA	CASSRGLAGANEQFF	TGTGCCAGCAGTAGGGGACTAGCGGGGGCCAATGAGCAGTTCTTC
NA	TRBJ2-7	TRBV5-1	large	CASSPGEGLGEQYF	TGCGCCAGCAGCCCAGGCGAGGGTCTAGGCGAGCAGTACTTC
TRBD1	TRBJ2-7	TRBV9	NA	CASSGSPGTGPYEQYF	TGTGCCAGCAGCGGAAGTCCCGGGACAGGGCCCTACGAGCAGTACTTC
NA	TRBJ2-1	TRBV24-1	NA	CATSDGGRTFSYNEQFF	TGTGCCACCAGTGATGGCGGACGGACTTTCTCCTACAATGAGCAGTTCTTC
NA	TRBJ2-1	TRBV4-3	NA	CASSHEYSGYNEQFF	TGCGCCAGCAGCCACGAATATAGCGGTTACAATGAGCAGTTCTTC
NA	TRBJ1-5	TRBV6-1	NA	CASSERSPQPQHF	TGTGCCAGCAGTGAAAGGTCCCCTCAGCCCCAGCATTTT
TRBD1	TRBJ1-2	TRBV7-3	NA	CASSPPGGGYTF	TGTGCCAGCAGTCCCCCAGGGGGCGGCTACACCTTC
NA	TRBJ1-3	TRBV9	NA	CASSEGSMGNTIYF	TGTGCCAGCAGCGAGGGCTCCATGGGGAACACCATATATTTT
TRBD2	TRBJ2-7	TRBV7-2	NA	CASSPWTRGPNYEQYF	TGTGCCAGCAGCCCTTGGACTAGAGGCCCAAACTACGAGCAGTACTTC
NA	TRBJ2-2	TRBV6-1	NA	CASSEGRDGGELFF	TGTGCCAGCAGTGAAGGAAGGGACGGTGGGGAGCTGTTTTTT
NA	TRBJ2-1	TRBV5-1	few	CASSLAPGGTNNEQFF	TGCGCCAGCAGCTTGGCACCCGGAGGGACCAACAATGAGCAGTTCTTC
NA	TRBJ2-6	TRBV19	once	CASSMGLENSGANVLTF	TGTGCCAGTAGTATGGGGCTGGAAAACTCTGGGGCCAACGTCCTGACTTTC
NA	TRBJ2-5	TRBV12-3/TRBV12-4	NA	CASSFRASETQYF	TGTGCCAGCAGTTTTAGGGCTTCGGAGACCCAGTACTTC
TRBD2	TRBJ2-1	TRBV9	NA	CASSVGGLAHNEQFF	TGTGCCAGCAGCGTAGGCGGACTAGCCCACAATGAGCAGTTCTTC
NA	TRBJ1-5	TRBV7-9	NA	CASSPVGGNQPQHF	TGTGCCAGCAGCCCCGTAGGAGGCAATCAGCCCCAGCATTTT
NA	TRBJ1-1	TRBV6-6	NA	CASSLTGPQWDTEAFF	TGTGCCAGCAGCCTAACCGGGCCCCAATGGGACACTGAAGCTTTCTTT
NA	TRBJ1-4	TRBV2	once	CASSEQPGGEKLFF	TGTGCCAGCAGTGAACAGCCAGGTGGTGAAAAACTGTTTTTT
NA	TRBJ1-2	TRBV3-1/TRBV3-2	NA	CASSLGQSGYTF	TGTGCCAGCAGCCTAGGACAATCTGGCTACACCTTC
NA	TRBJ1-1	TRBV19	NA	CASSIDAGGLNTEAFF	TGTGCCAGTAGTATAGATGCGGGGGGTTTAAACACTGAAGCTTTCTTT
TRBD1	TRBJ1-2	TRBV11-2	few	CASSPPRGQLDGYTF	TGTGCCAGCAGCCCCCCGAGGGGGCAATTGGATGGCTACACCTTC
TRBD2	TRBJ2-1	TRBV18	NA	CASSPPRGGSSYNEQFF	TGTGCCAGCTCACCACCTCGGGGCGGGAGCTCCTACAATGAGCAGTTCTTC
NA	TRBJ1-6	TRBV7-2	once	CASSLEAGYDSPLHF	TGTGCCAGCAGCTTAGAGGCAGGGTATGATTCACCCCTCCACTTT
TRBD1	TRBJ1-1	TRBV9	NA	CASSVVGQGGTEAFF	TGTGCCAGCAGCGTAGTTGGGCAGGGGGGCACTGAAGCTTTCTTT
NA	TRBJ2-1	TRBV27	NA	CASSLREDLYNEQFF	TGTGCCAGCAGTTTAAGGGAAGACCTCTACAATGAGCAGTTCTTC
NA	TRBJ2-3	TRBV4-3	NA	CASSQEVAGRTDTQYF	TGCGCCAGCAGCCAAGAGGTTGCGGGGCGCACAGATACGCAGTATTTT
NA	TRBJ2-1	TRBV6-5	NA	CASSPGRGNEQFF	TGTGCCAGCAGCCCCGGGAGAGGCAATGAGCAGTTCTTC
TRBD2	TRBJ2-3	TRBV2	NA	CASTKGGRRTDTQYF	TGTGCCAGCACCAAGGGCGGGAGGAGGACAGATACGCAGTATTTT
NA	TRBJ1-2	TRBV4-1	NA	CASSQNSQAAVGYTF	TGCGCCAGCAGCCAAAATTCTCAGGCGGCTGTTGGCTACACCTTC
NA	TRBJ2-3	TRBV19	NA	CASTKGRTSTDTQYF	TGTGCCAGTACAAAGGGGCGCACTAGCACAGATACGCAGTATTTT
TRBD2	TRBJ2-1	TRBV7-9	few	CASSPRRGGVDEQFF	TGTGCCAGCAGCCCACGACGGGGGGGGGTTGATGAGCAGTTCTTC
NA	TRBJ2-6	TRBV11-2	once	CASSLGGSGANVLTF	TGTGCCAGCAGCTTAGGGGGATCTGGGGCCAACGTCCTGACTTTC
NA	TRBJ1-2	TRBV5-1	few	CASSLDLSGYTF	TGCGCCAGCAGCTTGGATCTCTCTGGCTACACCTTC
TRBD2	TRBJ2-7	TRBV6-5	NA	CAASSGGPAGEQYF	TGTGCCGCCTCATCGGGGGGACCCGCCGGCGAGCAGTACTTC
NA	TRBJ1-1	TRBV29-1	NA	CSVEIGAKAFF	TGCAGCGTTGAAATAGGGGCTAAAGCTTTCTTT
NA	TRBJ1-1	TRBV6-6	once	CASSYNDNQGQAFF	TGTGCCAGCAGTTATAATGACAACCAAGGCCAAGCTTTCTTT
TRBD1	TRBJ1-2	TRBV19	NA	CASSRTGDLNYGYTF	TGTGCCAGTAGCCGGACAGGGGACCTAAACTATGGCTACACCTTC
NA	TRBJ2-2	TRBV5-1	NA	CASSLRSNTGELFF	TGCGCCAGCAGCTTGAGGAGTAACACCGGGGAGCTGTTTTTT
TRBD1	TRBJ2-3	TRBV29-1	NA	CSALTGTTDTQYF	TGCAGCGCCTTGACAGGGACCACAGATACGCAGTATTTT
NA	TRBJ2-2	TRBV11-3	NA	CASSLAGSTGTGELFF	TGTGCCAGCAGCTTAGCGGGCTCAACGGGCACCGGGGAGCTGTTTTTT
NA	TRBJ1-2	TRBV3-1/TRBV3-2	NA	CASSQGTSANYGYTF	TGTGCCAGCAGCCAAGGGACGTCCGCTAACTATGGCTACACCTTC
NA	TRBJ1-2	TRBV5-1	NA	CASSPVSGDGYTF	TGCGCCAGCAGCCCCGTTAGCGGGGATGGCTACACCTTC
NA	TRBJ1-2	TRBV11-2	few	CASSPLRGGQLYGYTF	TGTGCCAGCAGCCCCCTCAGGGGCGGTCAACTGTATGGCTACACCTTC
TRBD2	TRBJ2-5	TRBV9	NA	CASSAGGQRGGLETQYF	TGTGCCAGCAGCGCGGGGGGTCAGCGGGGGGGCTTGGAGACCCAGTACTTC
TRBD2	TRBJ2-7	TRBV11-2	once	CASSTGREGYEQYF	TGTGCCAGCAGCACCGGGCGGGAGGGCTACGAGCAGTACTTC
NA	TRBJ1-1	TRBV7-2	few	CASSLSGRGAFF	TGTGCCAGCAGCTTATCGGGACGCGGGGCTTTCTTT
NA	TRBJ2-6	TRBV3-1/TRBV3-2	NA	CASSQEGANVLTF	TGTGCCAGCAGCCAAGAAGGGGCCAACGTCCTGACTTTC
TRBD1	TRBJ1-4	TRBV5-1	medium-sized	CASSTTGGEEKLFF	TGCGCCAGCAGCACGACAGGGGGTGAGGAAAAACTGTTTTTT
NA	TRBJ1-1	TRBV7-3	few	CASSMVGGGGTEAFF	TGTGCCAGCAGCATGGTGGGGGGCGGGGGCACTGAAGCTTTCTTT